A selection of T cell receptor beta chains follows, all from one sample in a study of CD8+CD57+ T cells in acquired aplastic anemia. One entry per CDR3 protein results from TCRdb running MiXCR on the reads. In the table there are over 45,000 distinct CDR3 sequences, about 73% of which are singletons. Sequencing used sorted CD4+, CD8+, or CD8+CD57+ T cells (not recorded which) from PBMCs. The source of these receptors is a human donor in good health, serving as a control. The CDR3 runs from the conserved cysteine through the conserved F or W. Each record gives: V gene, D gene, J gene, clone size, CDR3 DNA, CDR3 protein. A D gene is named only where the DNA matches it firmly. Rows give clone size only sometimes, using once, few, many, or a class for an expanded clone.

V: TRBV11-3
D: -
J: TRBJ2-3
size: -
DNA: TGTGCCAGCAGCTTCACAGGGATAGATACGCAGTATTTT
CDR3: CASSFTGIDTQYF

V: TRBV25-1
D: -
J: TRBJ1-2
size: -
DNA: TGTGCCAGCAGTGGTAGAGGGGCCTATGGCTACACCTTC
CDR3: CASSGRGAYGYTF

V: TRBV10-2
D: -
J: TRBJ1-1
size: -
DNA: TGCGCCAGCAGTGAGGGGGGGGGCGCGATTAGGGCTTTCTTT
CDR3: CASSEGGGAIRAFF

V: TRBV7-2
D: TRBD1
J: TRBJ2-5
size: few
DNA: TGTGCCAGCAGCCTAACCGGGACAGGGGTGAGCCAGTACTTC
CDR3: CASSLTGTGVSQYF

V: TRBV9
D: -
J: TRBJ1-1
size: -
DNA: TGTGCCGGCAGCGTAAGAGGAGGACAGCATCTCGGGGGCCCTGAAGCTTTCTTT
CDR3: CAGSVRGGQHLGGPEAFF

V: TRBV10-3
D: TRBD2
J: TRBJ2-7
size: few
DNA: TGTGCCATCAGTGAAAAAAGCGGGGGAGCGTCTACCGAGCAGTACTTC
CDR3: CAISEKSGGASTEQYF

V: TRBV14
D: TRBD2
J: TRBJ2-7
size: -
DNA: TGTGCCAGCAGCCAAGCCTCGGTCACTAGCGGGAGGGGGGAGCAGTACTTC
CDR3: CASSQASVTSGRGEQYF

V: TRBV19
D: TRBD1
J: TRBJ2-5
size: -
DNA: TGTGCCAGTAGTACCTGGGACAGGGGAAAAGAGACCCAGTACTTC
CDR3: CASSTWDRGKETQYF

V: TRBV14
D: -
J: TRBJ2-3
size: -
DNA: TGTGCCAGCAGCTTATCCACAGATACGCAGTATTTT
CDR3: CASSLSTDTQYF

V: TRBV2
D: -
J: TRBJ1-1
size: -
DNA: TGTGCCAGCAGTGTTAACAGAAACACTGAAGCTTTCTTT
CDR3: CASSVNRNTEAFF

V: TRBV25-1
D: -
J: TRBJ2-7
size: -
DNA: TGTGCCAGCAGTGATCGGACAGAGAACACCTACGAGCAGTACTTC
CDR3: CASSDRTENTYEQYF

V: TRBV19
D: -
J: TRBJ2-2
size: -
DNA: TGTGCCAGTAATCGAAGACAGGCGAACACCGGGGAGCTGTTTTTT
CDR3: CASNRRQANTGELFF

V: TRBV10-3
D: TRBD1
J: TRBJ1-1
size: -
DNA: TGTGCCATCAGTGATAGGGACAGGAACACTGAAGCTTTCTTT
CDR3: CAISDRDRNTEAFF

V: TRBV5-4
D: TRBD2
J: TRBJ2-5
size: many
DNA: TGTGCCAGCAGCATCCTTAGCGGGAGACACGAGACCCAGTACTTC
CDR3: CASSILSGRHETQYF

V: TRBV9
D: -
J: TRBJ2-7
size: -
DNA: TGTGCCAGCAATTTGGGAAGCTCCTACGAGCAGTACTTC
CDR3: CASNLGSSYEQYF

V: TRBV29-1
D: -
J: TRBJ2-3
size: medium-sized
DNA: TGCAGCGTTGATGAACGGACGGGGGCAGATACGCAGTATTTT
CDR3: CSVDERTGADTQYF

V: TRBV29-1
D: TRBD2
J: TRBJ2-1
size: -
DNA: TGCAGCGTTGGGCACCGGGGGGACAATGAGCAGTTCTTC
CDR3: CSVGHRGDNEQFF

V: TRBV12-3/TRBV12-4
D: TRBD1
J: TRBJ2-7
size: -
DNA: TGTGCCAGCAGTTTAGGGACAGGGACATACGAGCAGTACTTC
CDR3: CASSLGTGTYEQYF

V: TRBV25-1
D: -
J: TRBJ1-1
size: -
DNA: TGTGCCAGCAGTGCCCACAGGGAAGTCACTGAAGCTTTCTTT
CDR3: CASSAHREVTEAFF

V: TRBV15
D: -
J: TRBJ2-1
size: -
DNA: TGTGCCACCAGCAGAGTGGAGGGGGCGGCTAACAATGAGCAGTTCTTC
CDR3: CATSRVEGAANNEQFF

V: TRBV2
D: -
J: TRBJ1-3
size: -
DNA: TGTGCCAGCAGTGACCTAGGGTGGTCTGGAAACACCATATATTTT
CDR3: CASSDLGWSGNTIYF

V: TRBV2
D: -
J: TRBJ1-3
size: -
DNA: TGTGCCAGCCCTACAAATTTCAGGGATCGAAACACCATATATTTT
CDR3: CASPTNFRDRNTIYF

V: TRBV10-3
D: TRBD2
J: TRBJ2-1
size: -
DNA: TGTGCCATCAGTGGGGGACTAGCGGGAGGGGCAACCTCCTACAATGAGCAGTTCTTC
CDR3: CAISGGLAGGATSYNEQFF

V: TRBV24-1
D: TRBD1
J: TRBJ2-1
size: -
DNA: TGTGCCACCAGTGATACAGGGGATCGGACGAAGCTTTGCTACAATGAGCAGTTCTTC
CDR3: CATSDTGDRTKLCYNEQFF

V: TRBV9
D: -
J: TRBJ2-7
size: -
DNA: TGTGCCAGCAGCCTCGGACAAGACCTCTCCTACGAGCAGTACTTC
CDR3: CASSLGQDLSYEQYF

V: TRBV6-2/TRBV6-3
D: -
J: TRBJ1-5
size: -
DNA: TGTGCCAGCAACCCATCATATAGCAATCAGCCCCAGCATTTT
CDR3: CASNPSYSNQPQHF